This T cell receptor beta chain came from a study of blood T cells in healthy people across ages (dated by TCRdb to between 2014 and 2016). General notes on the study: In model experiments, roughly one uniquely barcoded TCR beta cDNA molecule per two T cells was captured by template switching. Using the same blood draw, the study looked at two additional independent replicas of 1 million unique cDNA reads for two donors, one aged 18 to 30 and the other aged 80 or older. To avoid experimental bias, donors of different ages were distributed randomly across sequencing lanes. Donors were grouped into four age groups: young (average 16 years), middle-aged (around 39), aged (around 60) and long-lived (over 80). Using deep sequencing normalized with unique cDNA molecular identifiers, the study measured how TCR beta repertoire diversity changes with age. Study-wide findings and limitations: Estimates of total diversity based on one million sequenced T cells were regarded as lower bounds and as underestimates. Because the CMV infection status of the donors was unknown, age-related changes in expanded clonotypes may potentially have been confounded. Conclusive comparison of naive and antigen-experienced compartments was prevented by the profiling of bulk unsorted PBMCs. Observed TCR beta diversity correlated strongly with the percentage of naive T cells measured by flow cytometry. Compared with the aged group, more naive CD4+ T cells, fewer expanded clones and increased TCR diversity were shown by the long-lived group, suggesting age selection. Observed TCR beta diversity per million T cells fell roughly linearly with age, and a significant reduction was already apparent by age roughly 40.

V was cut back by 0 bases and J by 3 bases, leaving a gap of 15 bases between them. CDR1 and CDR2 were assigned from the germline V gene as SGHRS and YFSETQ. Inclusive of the bounding cysteine and phenylalanine, the CDR3 is 16 residues long. Of the read, only the CDR3 DNA is kept; its 48 bases are in frame from base 1. The protocol used for the library was 5' RACE. TCRdb shows the sequencer as Illumina HiSeq 2500. A second PCR of about 6 to 11 cycles was run with a J-beta primer mix and a sample-barcoded 5' primer. A template-switch 5' adaptor carrying 12 random nucleotides introduced a unique molecular identifier onto each TCR beta cDNA molecule. Each sample yielded at least 3 million CDR3-containing paired-end reads. All of the RNA was converted into first-strand cDNA using the Mint cDNA synthesis kit, with a TRBC-specific oligonucleotide serving as the primer. After uracil-DNA glycosylase treatment, a first 18-cycle PCR used universal primers M1SS and BC2_uni_R on all cDNA. In the source study's methods: For normalization, 1 million high-quality reads, each with a distinct molecular identifier, were randomly selected from each sample. Reads with shared molecular identifiers were discarded instead of being binned into consensus sequences. MiTCR, with a Q25 quality threshold and the strictest error-elimination algorithm, was used for CDR3 identification, clonotype clustering and error correction. Lower-bound total TCR beta diversity was estimated with a nonparametric unseen species model using Euler transformation. The public reads were quality trimmed at Q25 with fastp and then assembled into clones with MiXCR by TCRdb, keeping productive beta chains. When rows share a CDR3 protein, they turn into one entry using the most common DNA and genes. Clone size and V and J calls follow TCRdb, not the original study. The sample table holds approximately 800,000 distinct CDR3 sequences, of which 35% to 50% were seen once. Over 15% of the sample is held by the ten biggest clonotypes.

In regard to this clonotype: Its cognate antigen has yet to be identified. Base qualities are not recorded, but no much larger clone differs from it by a single base.

The roughly 38 donors, aged about 6 to 95 years, were systemically healthy Caucasian individuals from Russia. Each donor gave approximately 9.4 milliliters of peripheral blood, drawn into EDTA-treated Vacutainer tubes. Ficoll-Paque density-gradient centrifugation was used to isolate PBMCs, with at least 7 million per sample. Total RNA was extracted from PBMCs with Trizol reagent, with at least 6 micrograms obtained per sample. For every donor, flow cytometry on a PBMC aliquot measured the percentage of naive CD45RAhigh/CD27high T cells. Specimen: blood. The receptor comes from an older man in good health. This chain joins TRBV5-1 to TRBJ2-5, with a tentative D gene TRBD2 over 5 matching bases. The nucleotide sequence is TGCGCCAGCAGCTTGGCCATCGGACTGATAAAAGAGACCCAGTACTTC. It translates to CASSLAIGLIKETQYF. This CDR3, with the reference TRBV5-1 and TRBJ2-5 proteins standing in past its ends, gives the full variable domain KAGVTQTPRYLIKTRGQQVTLSCSPISGHRSVSWYQQTPGQGLQFLFEYFSETQRNKGNFPGRFSGRQFSNSRSEMNVSTLELGDSALYLCASSLAIGLIKETQYFGPGTRLLVL.